Below are 31 T cell receptor beta chains sequenced from a single sample in a study of T cells after yellow fever vaccination. TCRdb redid the calling of the 5' RACE reads with MiXCR, one entry per CDR3 protein. The table records about 220,000 distinct CDR3 sequences, approximately 3% of them present only once. This specimen consisted of CD4+ T cells sorted from PBMCs, obtained 10 days after the yellow fever booster vaccination. All receptors come from a man aged 18 to 30 who received the YFV17D yellow fever vaccine.

This rearrangement joins TRBV18 to TRBJ2-5, with 12 nucleotides matching TRBD2. The CDR3 runs to 17 residues. The germline V gene encodes CDR1 KGHSH and CDR2 LQKENI. After removal of 2 bases from V and 3 bases from J, the junction contained 7 bases not matched to a gene. CDR3 bases: TGTGCCAGCTCACCAAAACTAGCGGGGGGACCTGAAGAGACCCAGTACTTC. Translated: CASSPKLAGGPEETQYF.

This clonotype was seen at least ten times. This sequence joins TRBV20-1 and TRBJ1-1, with TRBD1 matching 11 bases. The germline V gene has CDR1 DFQATT and CDR2 SNEGSKA (reference sequence). V dropped 6 bases and J dropped 0; count of bases not matched to a gene: 3. The CDR3 sequence is 14 residues long. The CDR3 nucleotides are TGCAGTGCGGGGGACAGGGGGATGAACACTGAAGCTTTCTTT. This encodes CSAGDRGMNTEAFF.

The chain uses TRBV20-1 and TRBJ2-1, with D perhaps being TRBD1 or TRBD2 (6 bases each). Germline V gene data show CDR1 as DFQATT and CDR2 as SNEGSKA (reference sequence). The CDR3 is made up of 15 amino acids. Trimming left V 1 base short and J 7 bases short, with 17 bases between. Here the CDR3 DNA reads TGCAGTGCTAGAGTCCTCGGGGGCGGAGTTAATGAGCAGTTCTTC. Translated, it gives CSARVLGGGVNEQFF.

This rearrangement joins TRBV29-1 to TRBJ2-7; D uncertain. Deletions cut 7 bases from V and 0 bases from J, with 13 bases between. This CDR3 contains 13 residues. Per the germline V gene, CDR1 is SQVTM and CDR2 is ANQGSEA. In nucleotides, the CDR3 is TGCAGCGCGCGGCCACTAACCTCCTACGAGCAGTACTTC. Protein: CSARPLTSYEQYF.

This clonotype has just a few counts. The rearrangement links TRBV7-2 to TRBJ1-4; D remains ambiguous. Per the germline V gene, CDR1 is SGHTA and CDR2 is FQGNSA. V dropped 5 bases and J dropped 5 bases, with 15 bases sitting between them. CDR3 length: 15 residues. Here the CDR3 DNA reads TGTGCCAGCAGCCCAGCGGGGAAACAAAATGAAAAACTGTTTTTT. Its translation is CASSPAGKQNEKLFF.

The rearrangement uses TRBV6-5 and TRBJ1-1, with D maybe TRBD1 (6 bases). Germline V gene sequence: CDR1 MNHEY, CDR2 SVGAGI. The CDR3 is 16 amino acids. The V end lost 7 bases, the J end lost 1 base, and 19 bases lay between the germline ends. CDR3 in DNA: TGTGCCAGCACCTCGGGGGGGGCAGGGAAGAACACTGAAGCTTTCTTT. Its translation is CASTSGGAGKNTEAFF.

The sample holds a few counts of this clonotype. The chain couples TRBV3-1 to TRBJ2-1, with D possibly called TRBD1 or TRBD2 (5 bases each). V was shortened by 4 bases and J by 4 bases, with 14 bases between the two germline ends. Germline assignment: CDR1 LGHDT and CDR2 YNNKEL (reference sequence). The CDR3 runs to 15 residues. CDR3 sequence reads: CASSPDRLSYNEQFF. The CDR3 region has the DNA TGTGCCAGCAGCCCAGACAGACTATCTTACAATGAGCAGTTCTTC.

Many counts were recorded for this clonotype. The chain is built from TRBV29-1 and TRBJ2-3, with D maybe TRBD2 (7 bases). Germline values: CDR1 SQVTM, CDR2 ANQGSEA. CDR3 length: 14 amino acids. Between the trimmed V and J ends, which lost 4 bases and 5 bases, there was a span of 16 bases. CDR3 amino acids: CSVGSGGRGDTQYF. DNA for the CDR3: TGCAGCGTTGGGTCCGGGGGGCGTGGAGATACGCAGTATTTT.

This clonotype was recorded at least ten times. The J gene is TRBJ1-4, the V gene TRBV6-6, with D possibly matching TRBD1 (6 bases). The CDR3 has 13 residues. V was shortened by 8 bases and J by 8 bases, with 15 bases between the two germline ends. Germline lookup yields CDR1 MNHNY and CDR2 SVGAGI (reference sequence). CDR3 region: CASCGGPQEKLFF. The CDR3 nucleotides read TGTGCCAGCTGCGGGGGCCCTCAGGAAAAACTGTTTTTT.

The chain joins TRBV7-9 to TRBJ1-2; D uncertain. Per germline, CDR1 SEHNR and CDR2 FQNEAQ (reference sequence). This CDR3 is 15 amino acids long. With 5 bases removed from V and 2 bases from J, the gap between germline ends came to 15 bases. In DNA, the CDR3 is TGTGCCAGCAGCCCAAGGACGGCCGGGAACTATGGCTACACCTTC. This codes for CASSPRTAGNYGYTF.

This clonotype occurred many times. The V gene is TRBV12-3 or TRBV12-4, the J gene TRBJ1-2, with D uncertain. The CDR3 has 13 amino acids. V was trimmed by 3 bases and J by 8 bases, leaving 13 bases between them. The CDR3 nucleotides read TGTGCCAGCAGTTTGGGCGGGGAGGAAGGCTACACCTTC. This codes for CASSLGGEEGYTF.

This clonotype has at least ten counts. This sequence joins TRBV19 and TRBJ1-5; D remains unclear. The CDR3 consists of 13 residues. Germline V gives CDR1 LNHDA, CDR2 SQIVND (reference sequence). V was trimmed by 2 bases and J by 5 bases, leaving 7 bases between them. In DNA, the CDR3 is TGTGCCAGTAGTATATTAGGAGATCAGCCCCAGCATTTT. This sequence encodes CASSILGDQPQHF.

This clonotype was seen many times. V usage is TRBV7-2 and J usage is TRBJ2-3; D ambiguous. The V gene's germline CDR1 is SGHTA and CDR2 FQGNSA. The CDR3 runs to 15 residues. V dropped 4 bases and J dropped 0 bases, with 11 bases sitting between them. In DNA, the CDR3 is TGTGCCAGCAGCTCGACGGTAACTAGCACAGATACGCAGTATTTT. This gives the protein CASSSTVTSTDTQYF.

This chain uses TRBV2 with TRBJ2-4; 13 nucleotides align to TRBD2. Germline lookup yields CDR1 SNHLY and CDR2 FYNNEI. There are 19 residues in the CDR3. V shed 6 bases and J 0 bases; nucleotides not matched to a gene: 11. This chain's CDR3 is CASRPRTSGGPIAKNIQYF. For the CDR3, the DNA is TGTGCCAGCAGACCACGGACTAGCGGGGGCCCTATAGCCAAAAACATTCAGTACTTC.

This clonotype has a count of ten or more. V is TRBV21-1 and J is TRBJ1-5; the table calls TRBD1, which could not be checked here. TRBV21-1 counts as a pseudogene. The length of the CDR3 is 18 residues. The CDR3 nucleotides read TGTGCCAGCAGCATAAGATTGGCAAAAGGGGATAGCAATCAGCCCCAGCATTTT. It translates to CASSIRLAKGDSNQPQHF.

This clonotype appeared many times. The chain carries TRBV29-1 and TRBJ1-2; D is uncertain. In germline, CDR1 is SQVTM, CDR2 ANQGSEA. Trimming cost V 2 bases and J 4 bases, with 8 bases left between them. The CDR3 extends over 12 amino acids. CDR3 in DNA: TGCAGCGTTGAATTAACTGGCTATGGCTACACCTTC. Translating it yields CSVELTGYGYTF.

This clonotype came up many times. J is TRBJ2-7 and V is TRBV5-1; either TRBD1 or TRBD2 may fit D (6 bases each). There are 15 residues in the CDR3. Germline V lookup: CDR1 SGHRS, CDR2 YFSETQ. Trimming pared 0 bases from V and 2 bases from J, leaving 12 bases between. The DNA for the CDR3 is TGCGCCAGCAGCTTGGCTGGGGGGCCGACCTACGAGCAGTACGTC. It yields the protein CASSLAGGPTYEQYV.

This clonotype was detected a few times. The rearrangement uses TRBV6-2 or TRBV6-3 and TRBJ2-1; 13 positions agree with TRBD2. This CDR3 region has 17 residues. Germline V gene lookup returns CDR1 MNHEY and CDR2 SVGEGT. The trim removed 7 bases at V and 8 bases at J, leaving 14 bases unmatched. CDR3 sequence (DNA): TGTGCCAGCACCAAGACTAGCGGGGGGCACAAACGATATGAGCAGTTCTTC. Translating it yields CASTKTSGGHKRYEQFF.

This clonotype was seen repeatedly, ten times or more. The chain joins TRBV19 to TRBJ1-1; D not resolved. Trimming shortened V by 5 bases and J by 11 bases, and 15 bases separated the two germline ends. Germline assignment: CDR1 LNHDA and CDR2 SQIVND (reference sequence). This CDR3 region has 12 residues. The CDR3: CASSPREGGAFF. The DNA for the CDR3 is TGTGCCAGTAGTCCCCGTGAGGGTGGGGCTTTCTTT.

This clonotype was observed many times. This chain uses TRBV5-1 with TRBJ1-1; TRBD1 might be the D (5 bases). The CDR3 runs 13 residues. Germline CDR1 reads SGHRS; CDR2 reads YFSETQ. The V gene lost 7 bases and the J gene lost 1 base, with 11 bases spanning the gap. The CDR3, as DNA: TGCGCCAGCGGTTGGGGCTGGAACACTGAAGCTTTCTTT. Translating gives CASGWGWNTEAFF.

This CDR3 reads CASSLLGEQYV. In DNA, the CDR3 is TGTGCCAGCAGCCTACTCGGCGAGCAGTACGTC. This chain links TRBV5-6 with TRBJ2-7, with D hard to call. The germline V gene has CDR1 SGHDT and CDR2 YYEEEE. V was clipped by 4 bases and J by 6 bases, with 8 bases between them. This CDR3 region has 11 residues.

This clonotype was seen only a few times. This chain links TRBV7-3 with TRBJ2-1; 7 bases agree with TRBD2. Germline V CDR1 and CDR2: SGHTA, FQGTGA. The CDR3 has 16 residues. V shed 4 bases, J shed 0 bases, and the junction held 6 bases outside the gene matches. The chain's CDR3 is CASSSRLASSYNEQFF. Here the CDR3 DNA reads TGTGCCAGCAGCTCCCGACTAGCATCCTCCTACAATGAGCAGTTCTTC.

This clonotype has ten or more counts. V and J are TRBV10-3 and TRBJ2-1; no reliable D call. CDR3 length equals 12 residues. The germline V gene encodes CDR1 ENHRY and CDR2 SYGVKD. Trimming stripped 3 bases from V and 4 bases from J, with 4 bases between. CDR3 sequence: CAISDSYNEQFF. The CDR3 coding sequence is TGTGCCATCAGTGATAGTTACAATGAGCAGTTCTTC.

CDR3 in amino acids: CASSLGGRTSGANVLTF. The CDR3 DNA reads as TGTGCCAGCAGCCTCGGGGGGCGCACCTCTGGGGCCAACGTCCTGACTTTC. The chain uses TRBV5-4 and TRBJ2-6; tentatively, D is TRBD2 (7 bases). V lost 4 bases and J lost 0, with 14 bases in between. Germline-derived CDR1 and CDR2 are SGHNT and YYREEE (reference sequence). This CDR3 comprises 17 residues.

This clonotype was detected a few times. The chain carries TRBV20-1 and TRBJ1-6, with D uncertain. This CDR3 has 11 residues. Trimming stripped 5 bases from V and 9 bases from J, with 8 bases between. CDR1 is DFQATT and CDR2 is SNEGSKA in the germline V gene (reference sequence). CDR3 sequence reads: CSAEPGSPLHF. The CDR3 DNA reads TGCAGTGCTGAGCCGGGTTCACCCCTCCACTTT.

In its sample, this clonotype was seen a few times. The V call is TRBV20-1, the J call TRBJ1-5; maybe TRBD1 (5 bases). The CDR3 covers 14 residues. V was clipped by 3 bases and J by 9 bases, with 18 bases between them. Germline V gene data show CDR1 as DFQATT and CDR2 as SNEGSKA (reference sequence). In nucleotides, the CDR3 is TGCAGTGCTAGGACAGATAATAATCCTGGGCCCCAGCATTTT. The encoded protein is CSARTDNNPGPQHF.

This clonotype was seen a few times. Since a much larger clone is just one base distant, this may be a read error. V and J are TRBV29-1 and TRBJ2-3, with 11 bases matching TRBD1. The length of the CDR3 is 13 residues. In germline, CDR1 is SQVTM, CDR2 ANQGSEA. CDR3 protein: CSVGTGGTDTRYF. Written as DNA, the CDR3 is TGCAGCGTTGGGACAGGGGGCACAGATACGCGGTATTTT.

This clonotype was seen a few times. The rearrangement uses TRBV11-1 and TRBJ2-1, with D tentatively TRBD2 (5 bases). V dropped 1 base and J dropped 4 bases, with 14 bases sitting between them. Germline assignment: CDR1 SGHAT and CDR2 FQDESV (reference sequence). The CDR3 has 16 amino acids. The DNA of the CDR3 is TGTGCCAGCAGCTTAGTCGAGGGTTCTCGGTACAATGAGCAGTTCTTC. Encoded protein: CASSLVEGSRYNEQFF.

At least ten counts were recorded for this clonotype. J is TRBJ2-2 and V is TRBV4-3, with unresolved D. The ends were cut back, 0 bases at V and 2 bases at J, with 7 bases in the middle. Germline values: CDR1 LGHNA, CDR2 YSLEER. The CDR3 consists of 15 residues. The CDR3 reads CASSQDLTNTGELFF. CDR3 coding DNA: TGCGCCAGCAGCCAAGATCTAACCAACACCGGGGAGCTGTTTTTT.

This clonotype was seen only a few times. The chain carries TRBV27 and TRBJ1-4, with unresolved D. The germline CDR1 and CDR2 sequences are MNHEY and SMNVEV (reference sequence). The germline V and J ends were trimmed by 2 bases and 10 bases, with 23 bases remaining between them. The CDR3 contains 17 residues. The CDR3 bases are TGTGCCAGCAGTTTAATCCAGTCGGAGGGAGGCTTGGGAAAACTGTTTTTT. Protein product: CASSLIQSEGGLGKLFF.

V is TRBV18 and J is TRBJ2-3; 7 bases match TRBD1. J lost 2 bases, V lost 6 bases, and 8 bases had no gene match. The CDR3 length is 15 residues. Germline V gene sequence: CDR1 KGHSH, CDR2 LQKENI. CDR3 DNA sequence: TGTGCCAGCTCGCGAGTGAGGGGGCTCACAGATACGCAGTATTTT. It translates to CASSRVRGLTDTQYF. Using reference TRBV18 and TRBJ2-3 for the parts outside the CDR3, the full variable domain is NAGVMQNPRHLVRRRGQEARLRCSPMKGHSHVYWYRQLPEEGLKFMVYLQKENIIDESGMPKERFSAEFPKEGPSILRIQQVVRGDSAAYFCASSRVRGLTDTQYFGPGTRLTVL.